A selection of T cell receptor beta chains follows, all from one sample in a study of regulatory T cells in long-lasting Graves disease. One entry per CDR3 protein, called by TCRdb with MiXCR from the multiplex PCR reads. The sample yields around 400,000 distinct CDR3 sequences, around 15% seen once. This specimen consisted of peripheral blood mononuclear cells (PBMCs), obtained at new diagnosis, from a patient treated with antithyroid drugs. These receptors were obtained from a female donor with Graves disease. CDR3s include the opening cysteine and the closing phenylalanine or tryptophan. Fields, in order: J gene, D gene, clone size, V gene, CDR3 protein, CDR3 DNA. The D gene is left open where the match is weak. For some rows the clone size is stated as once, few or many, or as a class when expanded; others skip it.

J gene: TRBJ1-5; D gene: NA; clone size: NA; V gene: TRBV4-1; CDR3 protein: CASSPSPNQPQHF; CDR3 DNA: TGCGCCAGCAGCCCAAGCCCCAATCAGCCCCAGCATTTT
J gene: TRBJ1-1; D gene: TRBD1; clone size: many; V gene: TRBV7-2; CDR3 protein: CASSVVTGWTEAFF; CDR3 DNA: TGTGCCAGCAGCGTTGTGACAGGGTGGACTGAAGCTTTCTTT
J gene: TRBJ1-5; D gene: NA; clone size: many; V gene: TRBV2; CDR3 protein: CASSEDGNQPQHF; CDR3 DNA: TGTGCCAGCAGTGAAGACGGCAATCAGCCCCAGCATTTT
J gene: TRBJ2-7; D gene: NA; clone size: many; V gene: TRBV3-1; CDR3 protein: CASSSTPRYEQYF; CDR3 DNA: TGTGCCAGCAGCTCGACCCCCCGCTACGAGCAGTACTTC
J gene: TRBJ2-5; D gene: TRBD1; clone size: many; V gene: TRBV27; CDR3 protein: CASAGTGTGGKTQYF; CDR3 DNA: TGTGCCAGCGCCGGTACCGGGACAGGGGGGAAGACCCAGTACTTC
J gene: TRBJ1-4; D gene: NA; clone size: NA; V gene: TRBV28; CDR3 protein: CASSLEVRDNVELFF; CDR3 DNA: TGTGCCAGCAGTTTGGAGGTCAGGGACAATGTAGAACTGTTTTTT
J gene: TRBJ1-4; D gene: NA; clone size: NA; V gene: TRBV20-1; CDR3 protein: CSASGGADNEKLFF; CDR3 DNA: TGCAGTGCTAGTGGGGGCGCTGATAATGAAAAACTGTTTTTT
J gene: TRBJ2-2; D gene: TRBD1; clone size: many; V gene: TRBV28; CDR3 protein: CASSLYTPDSNQGAGELFF; CDR3 DNA: TGTGCCAGCAGTCTCTATACCCCGGACAGCAACCAGGGGGCCGGGGAGCTGTTTTTT
J gene: TRBJ2-3; D gene: NA; clone size: NA; V gene: TRBV19; CDR3 protein: CASSPAREVSDTQYF; CDR3 DNA: TGTGCCAGTAGTCCGGCGAGGGAAGTATCAGATACGCAGTATTTT
J gene: TRBJ1-6; D gene: NA; clone size: many; V gene: TRBV18; CDR3 protein: CATKSSYNSPLHF; CDR3 DNA: TGTGCCACCAAGAGCTCCTATAATTCACCCCTCCACTTT
J gene: TRBJ1-1; D gene: NA; clone size: many; V gene: TRBV4-3; CDR3 protein: CASSQKGGHPTEAFF; CDR3 DNA: TGCGCCAGCAGCCAAAAAGGGGGACATCCCACTGAAGCTTTCTTT
J gene: TRBJ2-3; D gene: TRBD2; clone size: many; V gene: TRBV5-6; CDR3 protein: CASSLSSAGGGWHTDTQYF; CDR3 DNA: TGTGCCAGCAGCTTGTCGTCGGCGGGAGGCGGATGGCACACAGATACGCAGTATTTT
J gene: TRBJ2-7; D gene: TRBD1; clone size: many; V gene: TRBV5-1; CDR3 protein: CASSSAWGQEGEQYF; CDR3 DNA: TGCGCCAGCAGCTCGGCCTGGGGACAGGAGGGCGAGCAGTACTTC
J gene: TRBJ2-4; D gene: TRBD1; clone size: many; V gene: TRBV20-1; CDR3 protein: CSATIRTGKNIQYF; CDR3 DNA: TGCAGTGCTACGATCCGGACAGGGAAAAACATTCAGTACTTC
J gene: TRBJ2-4; D gene: TRBD2; clone size: NA; V gene: TRBV12-3/TRBV12-4; CDR3 protein: CASSLGLAGRSRNIQYF; CDR3 DNA: TGTGCCAGCAGTTTAGGACTAGCGGGAAGGTCGAGAAACATTCAGTACTTC
J gene: TRBJ1-2; D gene: TRBD1; clone size: many; V gene: TRBV28; CDR3 protein: CASRRTGGDGYTF; CDR3 DNA: TGTGCCAGCAGGAGGACAGGGGGGGATGGCTACACCTTC
J gene: TRBJ2-5; D gene: NA; clone size: many; V gene: TRBV3-1; CDR3 protein: CASSLPSTSQETQYF; CDR3 DNA: TGTGCCAGCAGCCTACCTAGCACGTCCCAAGAGACCCAGTACTTC
J gene: TRBJ1-1; D gene: NA; clone size: many; V gene: TRBV13; CDR3 protein: CASNFAGETRNTEAFF; CDR3 DNA: TGTGCCAGTAATTTCGCGGGGGAGACACGGAACACTGAAGCTTTCTTT
J gene: TRBJ2-1; D gene: TRBD1; clone size: many; V gene: TRBV6-2/TRBV6-3; CDR3 protein: CASSYPGGSYEQFF; CDR3 DNA: TGTGCCAGCAGTTACCCAGGGGGTAGCTATGAGCAGTTCTTC
J gene: TRBJ1-1; D gene: TRBD1; clone size: many; V gene: TRBV12-3/TRBV12-4; CDR3 protein: CASSWAGGGTEAFF; CDR3 DNA: TGTGCCAGCAGTTGGGCAGGGGGCGGCACTGAAGCTTTCTTT
J gene: TRBJ2-3; D gene: TRBD2; clone size: NA; V gene: TRBV7-3; CDR3 protein: CASSHSGGAGDTQYF; CDR3 DNA: TGTGCCAGCAGCCATAGCGGGGGGGCCGGAGATACGCAGTATTTT
J gene: TRBJ2-7; D gene: NA; clone size: many; V gene: TRBV25-1; CDR3 protein: CASSESGGTEQYF; CDR3 DNA: TGTGCCAGCAGTGAATCCGGAGGGACCGAGCAGTACTTC
J gene: TRBJ2-3; D gene: NA; clone size: many; V gene: TRBV5-1; CDR3 protein: CASSSGDPFTDTQYF; CDR3 DNA: TGCGCCAGCAGTTCAGGGGACCCCTTTACAGATACGCAGTATTTT
J gene: TRBJ1-1; D gene: TRBD1; clone size: NA; V gene: TRBV28; CDR3 protein: CASRVTGVETEAFF; CDR3 DNA: TGTGCCAGCAGGGTGACAGGGGTTGAAACAGAAGCTTTCTTT
J gene: TRBJ2-5; D gene: NA; clone size: many; V gene: TRBV20-1; CDR3 protein: CSAEGQLGETQYF; CDR3 DNA: TGCAGTGCTGAGGGACAATTAGGGGAGACCCAGTACTTC
J gene: TRBJ2-3; D gene: TRBD2; clone size: many; V gene: TRBV24-1; CDR3 protein: CATGKTSGGTDTQYF; CDR3 DNA: TGTGCCACCGGAAAGACTAGCGGGGGCACAGATACGCAGTATTTT
J gene: TRBJ2-1; D gene: TRBD1; clone size: many; V gene: TRBV6-2/TRBV6-3; CDR3 protein: CASSYDRAGNEQFF; CDR3 DNA: TGTGCCAGCAGTTACGACAGGGCTGGCAATGAGCAGTTCTTC
J gene: TRBJ2-1; D gene: TRBD2; clone size: many; V gene: TRBV20-1; CDR3 protein: CSAESGRASASTEGEQFF; CDR3 DNA: TGCAGTGCTGAGAGCGGGAGGGCCTCGGCTTCAACTGAGGGTGAGCAGTTCTTC
J gene: TRBJ2-4; D gene: NA; clone size: few; V gene: TRBV12-3/TRBV12-4; CDR3 protein: CASSFYICSAGGGGDKNIQYF; CDR3 DNA: NA
J gene: TRBJ2-3; D gene: TRBD2; clone size: many; V gene: TRBV2; CDR3 protein: CASSARDYLQYF; CDR3 DNA: TGTGCCAGCAGTGCCCGGGACTACCTACAGTATTTT
J gene: TRBJ2-2; D gene: NA; clone size: NA; V gene: TRBV13; CDR3 protein: CASSLVLGTGELFF; CDR3 DNA: TGTGCCAGCAGCTTAGTTCTGGGGACCGGGGAGCTGTTTTTT
J gene: TRBJ1-5; D gene: NA; clone size: NA; V gene: TRBV4-1; CDR3 protein: CASSQAANQPQHF; CDR3 DNA: TGCGCCAGCAGCCAAGCTGCGAATCAGCCCCAGCATTTT
J gene: TRBJ2-7; D gene: NA; clone size: many; V gene: TRBV7-2; CDR3 protein: CASSPLGEQYF; CDR3 DNA: TGTGCCAGCAGCCCCCTAGGCGAGCAGTACTTC
J gene: TRBJ1-1; D gene: NA; clone size: many; V gene: TRBV5-1; CDR3 protein: CASSPLGVIGNTEAFF; CDR3 DNA: TGCGCCAGCAGCCCACTCGGAGTGATCGGGAACACTGAAGCTTTCTTT
J gene: TRBJ2-6; D gene: NA; clone size: NA; V gene: TRBV6-1; CDR3 protein: CASSPGQPSGANVLTF; CDR3 DNA: TGTGCCAGCTCACCAGGCCAGCCCTCTGGGGCCAACGTCCTGACTTTC
J gene: TRBJ2-5; D gene: TRBD1; clone size: many; V gene: TRBV7-6; CDR3 protein: CASSPGTGSLETQYF; CDR3 DNA: TGTGCCAGCAGCCCTGGGACAGGGAGTTTGGAGACCCAGTACTTC
J gene: TRBJ2-3; D gene: NA; clone size: NA; V gene: TRBV28; CDR3 protein: CASSFPTDGSESDTQYF; CDR3 DNA: TGTGCCAGCAGTTTCCCCACTGATGGGAGTGAATCAGATACGCAGTATTTT
J gene: TRBJ1-2; D gene: NA; clone size: NA; V gene: TRBV11-3; CDR3 protein: CASSSWTDLNNNYGYTF; CDR3 DNA: TGTGCCAGCAGCTCCTGGACGGATCTCAATAACAACTATGGCTACACCTTC
J gene: TRBJ1-3; D gene: NA; clone size: few; V gene: TRBV19; CDR3 protein: CASKSGHAGNTIYF; CDR3 DNA: TGTGCCAGTAAGTCGGGACACGCTGGAAACACCATATATTTT
J gene: TRBJ2-5; D gene: NA; clone size: many; V gene: TRBV5-6; CDR3 protein: CASRSAWGETQYF; CDR3 DNA: TGTGCCAGCAGATCAGCCTGGGGAGAGACCCAGTACTTC
J gene: TRBJ1-2; D gene: NA; clone size: few; V gene: TRBV19; CDR3 protein: CASRVIGIQDYGYTF; CDR3 DNA: TGTGCCAGTAGGGTGATTGGAATTCAGGACTATGGCTACACCTTC
J gene: TRBJ1-2; D gene: TRBD1; clone size: few; V gene: TRBV6-1; CDR3 protein: CATSLRDSDGYTF; CDR3 DNA: TGTGCCACCTCCCTCCGGGACAGCGATGGCTACACCTTC
J gene: TRBJ1-4; D gene: NA; clone size: many; V gene: TRBV20-1; CDR3 protein: CSARAGGPGSPTNEKLFF; CDR3 DNA: TGCAGTGCTAGAGCTGGAGGGCCAGGGAGTCCAACTAATGAAAAACTGTTTTTT
J gene: TRBJ2-2; D gene: TRBD1; clone size: many; V gene: TRBV24-1; CDR3 protein: CATSEVTGSNGELFF; CDR3 DNA: TGTGCCACCAGTGAGGTGACAGGGTCTAATGGGGAGCTGTTTTTT
J gene: TRBJ2-7; D gene: NA; clone size: many; V gene: TRBV5-1; CDR3 protein: CASSLAGSWGEQYF; CDR3 DNA: TGCGCCAGCAGCTTGGCCGGGAGCTGGGGCGAGCAGTACTTC
J gene: TRBJ1-6; D gene: NA; clone size: NA; V gene: TRBV2; CDR3 protein: CASSDEQHSPLHF; CDR3 DNA: TGTGCCAGCAGCGACGAACAGCATTCACCCCTCCACTTT
J gene: TRBJ2-5; D gene: NA; clone size: many; V gene: TRBV5-6; CDR3 protein: CASSLDTGVRETQYF; CDR3 DNA: TGTGCCAGCAGCTTGGACACGGGGGTACGAGAGACCCAGTACTTC
J gene: TRBJ2-3; D gene: NA; clone size: NA; V gene: TRBV7-3; CDR3 protein: CASSLEGQWDTQYF; CDR3 DNA: TGTGCCAGCAGCTTAGAAGGCCAATGGGATACGCAGTATTTT
J gene: TRBJ2-3; D gene: TRBD2; clone size: many; V gene: TRBV5-1; CDR3 protein: CASRRAGVSTDTQYF; CDR3 DNA: TGCGCCAGCAGGAGAGCGGGGGTTAGCACAGATACGCAGTATTTT
J gene: TRBJ2-6; D gene: NA; clone size: few; V gene: TRBV15; CDR3 protein: CATSRARFSGANVLTF; CDR3 DNA: TGTGCCACCAGCAGAGCTCGGTTCTCTGGGGCCAACGTCCTGACTTTC
J gene: TRBJ2-2; D gene: NA; clone size: few; V gene: TRBV11-2; CDR3 protein: CASSPELSGELFF; CDR3 DNA: TGTGCCAGCAGCCCAGAACTCTCCGGGGAGCTGTTTTTT
J gene: TRBJ2-2; D gene: NA; clone size: many; V gene: TRBV10-3; CDR3 protein: CAISDRVRDTGELFF; CDR3 DNA: TGTGCCATCAGTGACCGCGTTAGGGACACCGGGGAGCTGTTTTTT
J gene: TRBJ1-1; D gene: NA; clone size: NA; V gene: TRBV29-1; CDR3 protein: CSVELHTEAFF; CDR3 DNA: TGCAGCGTTGAACTTCACACTGAAGCTTTCTTT